One sample yielded the 26 T cell receptor beta chains listed below, sequenced in a study of T cells in Graves' hyperthyroidism and ophthalmopathy. RNA transcripts served as the template for amplifying TCR beta CDR3 regions. HTBI primers were employed in a first-round RT-PCR of the TCR CDR3. MiXCR, run by TCRdb on the multiplex PCR reads, gives a single entry per CDR3 protein. The sample comprises roughly 380,000 distinct CDR3 sequences, about 15% of which are singletons, and 11% rests with the top ten. Sequenced sample: blood. Receptors were obtained from a woman aged 55-70 years with Graves' hyperthyroidism.

This clonotype was seen a handful of times. V usage is TRBV5-1 and J usage is TRBJ1-3; D not resolved. There are 14 residues in the CDR3. The germline CDR1 and CDR2 sequences are SGHRS and YFSETQ. Trimming shortened V by 1 base and J by 4 bases, and 9 bases separated the two germline ends. The CDR3 nucleotides are TGCGCCAGCAGCTTGAGTCAATTCGGAAACACCATATATTTT. Translation gives CASSLSQFGNTIYF.

This clonotype showed up just a few times. Sequence at one end of the junction differs from germline and may be a read error. This chain joins TRBV7-7 and TRBJ2-5; D is unresolved. CDR3 size: 15 residues. Looked up from germline, CDR1 is SSHAT and CDR2 is FNYEAQ (reference sequence). The CDR3 region has the DNA TGTGCTAGCAGCTTACAGCCGGGCTTACAAGAGACCCAGTACTTC. Amino acids: CASSLQPGLQETQYF.

This clonotype was picked up a small number of times. This sequence joins TRBV19 and TRBJ2-1, with D tentatively TRBD2 (6 bases). CDR1 and CDR2 from the germline V gene are LNHDA and SQIVND (reference sequence). Trimming took 3 bases from V and 6 from J, leaving 15 bases between them. CDR3 length: 15 amino acids. The CDR3 is CASSIPYGRSNEQFF. CDR3 DNA: TGTGCCAGTAGTATCCCATACGGGAGAAGCAATGAGCAGTTCTTC.

This clonotype was observed at least ten times. The chain links TRBV10-3 to TRBJ2-7; D is uncertain. The CDR3 runs 15 residues. Trimming pared 0 bases from V and 6 bases from J, leaving 15 bases between. The germline gives CDR1 ENHRY, CDR2 SYGVKD. CDR3 bases: TGTGCCATCAGTGAGTCCGGGCCCCTTCCGGTCGAGCAGTACTTC. Translating it yields CAISESGPLPVEQYF.

This clonotype was counted at least ten times. The gene calls are TRBV28 and TRBJ1-2; D is ambiguous. The CDR3 loop spans 13 amino acids. V gave up 2 bases and J gave up 8 bases, with 12 bases separating them. Germline CDR1 MDHEN, CDR2 SYDVKM. In DNA, the CDR3 is TGTGCCAGCAGTTTAGCCCACAGAGTGGGCTACACCTTC. Residues: CASSLAHRVGYTF.

Of note for this clonotype: A read error may be the cause here, since a much bigger clone is one base away. The genes are TRBV7-2 and TRBJ1-6, with D perhaps TRBD1 (5 bases). CDR3 length: 16 amino acids. Trimming removed 8 bases at V and 10 bases at J, with 24 bases between. CDR1 and CDR2 from the germline V gene are SGHTA and FQGNSA. The DNA for the CDR3 is TGTGCCAGCGGCCTCCCCGGGGGAGGGGAGGAATCACCCCTCCACTTT. Translating gives CASGLPGGGEESPLHF.

This clonotype has at least ten counts. The genes are TRBV11-2 and TRBJ2-3, with D tentatively TRBD2 (5 bases). This CDR3 is 13 amino acids long. Germline CDR1 reads SGHAT; CDR2 reads FQNNGV. The V gene lost 3 bases and the J gene lost 6 bases, with 10 bases spanning the gap. The CDR3 bases are TGTGCCAGCAGCTTGCGAGGGTGGGATACGCAGTATTTT. Translation: CASSLRGWDTQYF.

The chain uses TRBV5-1 and TRBJ2-5; 7 nucleotides line up with TRBD2. Germline CDR1 SGHRS, CDR2 YFSETQ. Losses at the gene ends were 6 bases for V and 9 bases for J; bases not matched to a gene: 14. The CDR3 is 14 residues long. DNA for the CDR3: TGCGCCAGCACCCAAGGGACCCATCGGGGGGCCCAGTACTTC. It encodes CASTQGTHRGAQYF.

This clonotype has at least ten counts. The chain uses TRBV24-1 and TRBJ2-2; D may be TRBD1 (6 bases). Germline values: CDR1 KGHDR, CDR2 SFDVKD. Trimming shortened V by 9 bases and J by 7 bases, and 17 bases separated the two germline ends. There are 14 residues in the CDR3. The CDR3 bases are TGTGCCACCGGGGAAAAACAGGGATACGGGGAGCTGTTTTTT. Its translation: CATGEKQGYGELFF.

This clonotype was recorded many times. CDR3 in DNA: TGTGCCAGCAGTTTGGTAAATACCAACACTGAAGCTTTCTTT. Protein sequence: CASSLVNTNTEAFF. The gene calls are TRBV28 and TRBJ1-1; D is ambiguous. The germline V gene encodes CDR1 MDHEN and CDR2 SYDVKM. V gave up 3 bases and J gave up 2 bases, with 10 bases separating them. CDR3 length equals 14 residues.

This clonotype was observed at least ten times. The V and J genes are TRBV5-1 and TRBJ2-2; the match to TRBD1 covers 9 bases. This CDR3 is 19 amino acids long. The germline CDR1 and CDR2 sequences are SGHRS and YFSETQ. V was clipped by 4 bases and J by 3 bases; unmatched bases: 16. The DNA of the CDR3 is TGCGCCAGCAGCGTGGGACAGGGAAAAGTCAGGGAATACACCGGGGAGCTGTTTTTT. This gives the protein CASSVGQGKVREYTGELFF. Full variable domain (missing parts from reference TRBV5-1 and TRBJ2-2): KAGVTQTPRYLIKTRGQQVTLSCSPISGHRSVSWYQQTPGQGLQFLFEYFSETQRNKGNFPGRFSGRQFSNSRSEMNVSTLELGDSALYLCASSVGQGKVREYTGELFFGEGSRLTVL.

The table lists this clonotype with many counts. The V gene is TRBV20-1, the J gene TRBJ2-7, with D possibly being TRBD2 (7 bases). Between the trimmed V and J ends, which lost 0 bases and 6 bases, there was a span of 21 bases. The CDR3 is made up of 16 amino acids. Germline V gene data show CDR1 as DFQATT and CDR2 as SNEGSKA (reference sequence). The CDR3 protein is CSARDPRRGEGGEQYF. The CDR3 DNA reads as TGCAGTGCTAGAGATCCGCGGAGGGGGGAGGGTGGCGAGCAGTACTTC.

The table lists this clonotype with many counts. V and J are TRBV6-1 and TRBJ2-7, with 11 bases that match TRBD1. Trimming at V came to 6 bases and at J to 6 bases, leaving 10 bases not matched to a gene. The CDR3 is made up of 15 amino acids. Germline CDR1 is MNHNS and CDR2 is SASEGT. The DNA of the CDR3 is TGTGCCAGCAGGAAGCCTGGGACAGGGGGTTCCGAGCAGTACTTC. It codes for CASRKPGTGGSEQYF.

This clonotype was counted only a few times. The chain has TRBV4-2 and TRBJ2-7; 8 positions match TRBD1. J was trimmed by 3 bases and V by 0 bases; bases with no gene match: 10. The CDR3 has 17 residues. CDR1 is LGHNA and CDR2 is YNFKEQ in the germline V gene. CDR3 residues: CASSQEGVLDRDYEQYF. CDR3 sequence (DNA): TGTGCCAGCAGCCAAGAAGGGGTGCTGGACAGGGACTACGAGCAGTACTTC.

The rearrangement links TRBV6-2 or TRBV6-3 to TRBJ2-2; TRBD2 agrees at 10 bases. Germline assignment: CDR1 MNHEY and CDR2 SVGEGT. The V gene end was trimmed by 9 bases and the J gene end by 5 bases; junction bases not matched to a gene: 9. The CDR3 contains 15 residues. The CDR3 spells CASKPGLASTGELFF. In DNA form, the CDR3 reads TGTGCCAGTAAGCCGGGACTAGCGAGTACCGGGGAGCTGTTTTTT.

This clonotype came up many times. The gene calls are TRBV2 and TRBJ1-5, with D maybe TRBD1 (5 bases). CDR1 and CDR2 (germline): SNHLY, FYNNEI. The CDR3 covers 14 residues. V lost 3 bases, J lost 2 bases, and 8 bases lay in between. CDR3 protein: CASSDQGGNQPQHF. DNA for the CDR3: TGTGCCAGCAGTGACCAGGGAGGCAATCAGCCCCAGCATTTT. Filled out from reference TRBV2 and TRBJ1-5, the complete variable domain reads EPEVTQTPSHQVTQMGQEVILRCVPISNHLYFYWYRQILGQKVEFLVSFYNNEISEKSEIFDDQFSVERPDGSNFTLKIRSTKLEDSAMYFCASSDQGGNQPQHFGDGTRLSIL.

This clonotype occurred many times. CDR3 in DNA: TGTGCCAGCAGCCCTTCACAGGGGGCGGACTATGGCTACACCTTC. Translating it yields CASSPSQGADYGYTF. V and J are TRBV6-1 and TRBJ1-2; 9 nucleotides match TRBD1. V shed 6 bases and J 3 bases; nucleotides not matched to a gene: 8. Germline V gene lookup returns CDR1 MNHNS and CDR2 SASEGT. This CDR3 is 15 amino acids long.

This clonotype came up many times. The J gene is TRBJ2-7, the V gene TRBV10-3; 7 positions match TRBD1. V trimming: 8 bases; J trimming: 5 bases; junction bases outside the gene matches: 9. Germline values: CDR1 ENHRY, CDR2 SYGVKD. The CDR3 has 13 residues. CDR3 amino acids: CAIRRGPGNEQYF. The CDR3 DNA reads as TGTGCCATCCGTAGGGGGCCCGGGAACGAGCAGTACTTC.

This clonotype was counted ten times or more. The J gene is TRBJ2-5, the V gene TRBV5-1; 7 bases align to TRBD1. CDR1 and CDR2 (germline): SGHRS, YFSETQ. The CDR3 runs 14 residues. J lost 5 bases, V lost 1 base, and 5 bases had no gene match. The CDR3 loop reads CASSLTGDRETQYF. CDR3 in DNA: TGCGCCAGCAGCTTGACAGGGGATCGGGAGACCCAGTACTTC.

J is TRBJ2-5 and V is TRBV29-1; D is possibly TRBD1 (8 bases). The V gene lost 5 bases and the J gene lost 2 bases, with 18 bases spanning the gap. The germline CDR1 and CDR2 sequences are SQVTM and ANQGSEA. The CDR3 contains 15 residues. As DNA, the CDR3 is TGCAGCGTTTTGGGGGGGACAGGAAAACAAGAGACCCAGTACTTC. Translating it yields CSVLGGTGKQETQYF.

This clonotype was observed a handful of times. The chain employs TRBV24-1 and TRBJ2-3, with 12 bases aligning to TRBD2. Germline V gene data show CDR1 as KGHDR and CDR2 as SFDVKD. V shed 7 bases and J 9 bases; nucleotides not matched to a gene: 19. The CDR3 is made up of 18 amino acids. The CDR3 loop is CATSTRTATSGSPVTQYF. In DNA, the CDR3 is TGTGCCACCAGCACTAGGACAGCGACTAGCGGGAGCCCGGTGACGCAGTATTTT.

This clonotype was detected many times. The chain recombines TRBV7-9 with TRBJ2-7; 9 bases agree with TRBD2. The V segment lost 4 bases and the J segment 3 bases; nucleotides outside the gene matches: 13. The germline V gene encodes CDR1 SEHNR and CDR2 FQNEAQ (reference sequence). The CDR3 length is 17 residues. The CDR3 DNA follows: TGTGCCAGCAGCTCTCCCGGGGGTAGCGGGAGTAGCTACGAGCAGTACTTC. Translated: CASSSPGGSGSSYEQYF.

Ten or more counts support this clonotype. V is TRBV12-3 or TRBV12-4 and J is TRBJ1-1; D perhaps matches TRBD1 (5 bases). This CDR3 spans 14 amino acids. With 6 bases removed from V and 0 bases from J, the gap between germline ends came to 11 bases. CDR3 protein: CASSGTIMNTEAFF. CDR3 coding DNA: TGTGCCAGCAGCGGGACTATCATGAACACTGAAGCTTTCTTT.

The chain combines TRBV2 with TRBJ2-7, with D perhaps TRBD1 (5 bases). Germline CDR1 reads SNHLY; CDR2 reads FYNNEI. This CDR3 region has 14 residues. With 2 bases removed from V and 7 bases from J, the gap between germline ends came to 15 bases. The CDR3 region has the DNA TGTGCCAGCAGTGAAAATCAGGGTTTTGGGGAGCAGTACTTC. Translation gives CASSENQGFGEQYF.

The chain links TRBV7-9 to TRBJ2-7, with D perhaps matching TRBD1 or TRBD2 (5 bases each). The V gene's germline CDR1 is SEHNR and CDR2 FQNEAQ (reference sequence). The CDR3 has 16 amino acids. Trimming left V 5 bases short and J 2 bases short, with 19 bases between. Here the CDR3 reads CASSRWRGTAPYEQYF. The CDR3 DNA is TGTGCCAGCAGCCGCTGGCGTGGGACGGCCCCCTACGAGCAGTACTTC.

This clonotype showed up just a few times. Being one base from a much bigger clone, this may be a read error. The gene calls are TRBV30 and TRBJ1-1; 9 nucleotides line up with TRBD1. V gave up 7 bases and J gave up 5 bases; unmatched junction bases: 11. The CDR3 has 14 residues. Germline CDR1 reads GTSNPN; CDR2 reads SVGIG (reference sequence). The CDR3 loop reads CASKRQGVGTEAFF. CDR3 DNA sequence: TGTGCCTCAAAGCGACAGGGGGTAGGGACTGAAGCTTTCTTT. Looking up the rest from reference TRBV30 and TRBJ1-1 gives the full variable domain: SQTIHQWPATLVQPVGSPLSLECTVEGTSNPNLYWYRQAAGRGLQLLFYSVGIGQISSEVPQNLSASRPQDRQFILSSKKLLLSDSGFYLCASKRQGVGTEAFFGQGTRLTVV.